The 22 T cell receptor beta chains given below trace back to one sample, sequenced in a study of a mutant IDH1 vaccine in newly diagnosed glioma. The time point denotes: baseline, week 1 (first vaccination visit). Treatment reported: pre-vaccination baseline after standard-of-care therapy. The repertoire was sequenced with immunoSEQ multiplex PCR; TCRdb's copy has only in-frame clones and lacks some. The repertoire holds about 59,000 clones, with around 92% as singletons. The source material was PBMCs, sampled from a glioma patient treated with radiotherapy, temozolomide or both. These receptors were collected from a man over 45 with glioma.

V gene TRBV6-6 combines with J gene TRBJ1-1; D call uncertain. Germline values: CDR1 MNHNY, CDR2 SVGAGI (reference sequence). Trimming shortened V by 0 bases and J by 5 bases, and 10 bases separated the two germline ends. CDR3 size: 14 residues. CDR3 in DNA: TGTGCCAGCAGTTACTCGAGGTCGCGGACTGAAGCTTTCTTT. Its protein product is CASSYSRSRTEAFF.

The V and J genes are TRBV7-9 and TRBJ1-2; the D is unclear. V lost 1 base and J lost 8, with 11 bases in between. The CDR3 sequence is 13 residues long. In germline, CDR1 is SEHNR, CDR2 FQNEAQ (reference sequence). The CDR3: CASSLGHPLGYTF. Here the CDR3 DNA reads TGTGCCAGCAGCTTAGGCCACCCCCTGGGCTACACCTTC. Using reference TRBV7-9 and TRBJ1-2 for the parts outside the CDR3, the full variable domain is DTGVSQNPRHKITKRGQNVTFRCDPISEHNRLYWYRQTLGQGPEFLTYFQNEAQLEKSRLLSDRFSAERPKGSFSTLEIQRTEQGDSAMYLCASSLGHPLGYTFGSGTRLTVV.

This chain uses TRBV23-1 with TRBJ1-1; D gene ambiguous. TRBV23-1 is identified as an open reading frame with a role that is uncertain. CDR3 size: 15 residues. V lost 4 bases and J 5 bases, leaving 17 bases between the germline ends. As DNA, the CDR3 is TGCGCCAGCAGTCGACCGTCCCTAGAGAATACTGAAGCTTTCTTT. As protein: CASSRPSLENTEAFF.

CDR3 coding DNA: TGTGCCAGCAGCCCAGGTTCCAAAAACATTCAGTACTTC. It codes for CASSPGSKNIQYF. This chain joins TRBV11-2 and TRBJ2-4; D is uncertain. The germline gives CDR1 SGHAT, CDR2 FQNNGV. Between the trimmed V and J ends, which lost 5 bases and 2 bases, there was a span of 7 bases. This CDR3 has 13 residues.

This clone was recorded once. J is TRBJ2-3 and V is TRBV5-1; the match to TRBD2 covers 15 bases. The J segment lost 3 bases and the V segment lost 4 bases, leaving 3 bases of the junction unmatched. The CDR3 is made up of 16 amino acids. The germline V gene encodes CDR1 SGHRS and CDR2 YFSETQ. This chain's CDR3 is CASSRGLAGGTDTQYF. Written as DNA, the CDR3 is TGCGCCAGCAGCAGGGGACTAGCGGGAGGTACAGATACGCAGTATTTT.

The gene calls are TRBV29-1 and TRBJ2-7, with D possibly matching TRBD2 (6 bases). This CDR3 has 15 amino acids. Per the germline V gene, CDR1 is SQVTM and CDR2 is ANQGSEA. Trimming left V 2 bases short and J 0 bases short, with 14 bases between. CDR3: CSVERWEAYSYEQYF. CDR3 in DNA: TGCAGCGTTGAAAGATGGGAGGCTTACTCCTACGAGCAGTACTTC.

The chain carries TRBV6-6 and TRBJ2-1; D ambiguous. From germline, CDR1 is MNHNY and CDR2 SVGAGI (reference sequence). This CDR3 has 12 amino acids. Between the trimmed V and J ends, which lost 6 bases and 9 bases, there was a span of 12 bases. The CDR3 loop is CASSRPSSEQFF. CDR3 coding DNA: TGTGCCAGCAGCCGACCGTCGAGTGAGCAGTTCTTC.

The chain carries TRBV6-5 and TRBJ2-7, with 7 bases identical to TRBD1. CDR1 is MNHEY, CDR2 SVGAGI, per germline. V shed 4 bases, J shed 2 bases, and the junction held 5 bases outside the gene matches. This CDR3 region has 14 residues. CDR3 protein: CASSFRGQTYEQYF. The CDR3 nucleotides are TGTGCCAGCAGTTTTAGGGGACAGACCTACGAGCAGTACTTC.

The chain combines TRBV4-2 with TRBJ1-2; no definite D call. The germline V gene encodes CDR1 LGHNA and CDR2 YNFKEQ. V lost 0 bases and J lost 1, with 6 bases in between. The CDR3 loop spans 14 amino acids. CDR3 sequence: CASSQEEDNYGYTF. In DNA, the CDR3 is TGTGCCAGCAGCCAAGAAGAGGATAACTATGGCTACACCTTC.

V gene TRBV30 combines with J gene TRBJ1-1, with D unclear. This CDR3 is built from 13 residues. Per the germline V gene, CDR1 is GTSNPN and CDR2 is SVGIG (reference sequence). Trimming stripped 3 bases from V and 0 bases from J, with 8 bases between. In nucleotides, the CDR3 is TGTGCCTGGAGGAACCTAATGAACACTGAAGCTTTCTTT. As protein: CAWRNLMNTEAFF.

The rearrangement uses TRBV5-1 and TRBJ2-6; D call uncertain. Per germline, CDR1 SGHRS and CDR2 YFSETQ. This CDR3 comprises 15 residues. V lost 4 bases to trimming and J lost 0 bases, with 8 bases between them. CDR3 loop: CASSGMHSGANVLTF. The CDR3 DNA is TGCGCCAGCAGCGGGATGCACTCTGGGGCCAACGTCCTGACTTTC.

By frequency in the sample, this clone is medium-sized. The chain combines TRBV7-9 with TRBJ1-2; TRBD1 might be the D (5 bases). The V gene's germline CDR1 is SEHNR and CDR2 FQNEAQ (reference sequence). The V end lost 1 base, the J end lost 8 bases, and 14 bases lay between the germline ends. The CDR3 contains 14 residues. CDR3: CASSLGRGMRGYTF. In nucleotides, the CDR3 is TGTGCCAGCAGCTTAGGTCGGGGGATGCGGGGCTACACCTTC. The full variable domain, with the rest looked up from reference TRBV7-9 and TRBJ1-2, is DTGVSQNPRHKITKRGQNVTFRCDPISEHNRLYWYRQTLGQGPEFLTYFQNEAQLEKSRLLSDRFSAERPKGSFSTLEIQRTEQGDSAMYLCASSLGRGMRGYTFGSGTRLTVV.

V usage is TRBV28 and J usage is TRBJ2-4; possibly TRBD2 for D (6 bases). The CDR3 is 15 amino acids. The germline gives CDR1 MDHEN, CDR2 SYDVKM. The ends were cut back, 3 bases at V and 1 base at J, with 10 bases in the middle. CDR3 sequence: CASSLEGTAKNIQYF. The CDR3 DNA follows: TGTGCCAGCAGTTTGGAGGGGACGGCCAAAAACATTCAGTACTTC.

The V call is TRBV10-3, the J call TRBJ2-7, with D possibly TRBD2 on 5 matching bases. V gave up 2 bases and J gave up 5 bases, with 7 bases separating them. CDR3 length: 12 residues. The germline CDR1 and CDR2 sequences are ENHRY and SYGVKD. CDR3 sequence: CAISEPGDEQYF. For the CDR3, the DNA is TGTGCCATCAGTGAGCCCGGGGACGAGCAGTACTTC.

The chain carries TRBV9 and TRBJ1-1, with D perhaps TRBD1 (6 bases). The CDR3 is 14 amino acids. Germline V gives CDR1 SGDLS, CDR2 YYNGEE. V was shortened by 4 bases and J by 1 base, with 11 bases between the two germline ends. CDR3 in DNA: TGTGCCAGCAGCCGTGGACAGAGGAACACTGAAGCTTTCTTT. This translates into CASSRGQRNTEAFF. Full variable domain (remainder filled in from reference TRBV9 and TRBJ1-1): DSGVTQTPKHLITATGQRVTLRCSPRSGDLSVYWYQQSLDQGLQFLIQYYNGEERAKGNILERFSAQQFPDLHSELNLSSLELGDSALYFCASSRGQRNTEAFFGQGTRLTVV.

The chain is built from TRBV5-5 and TRBJ2-1; TRBD2 aligns across 8 bases. This CDR3 comprises 12 residues. The J segment lost 8 bases and the V segment lost 6 bases, leaving 4 bases of the junction unmatched. Germline loops: CDR1 SGHKS, CDR2 YYEKEE (reference sequence). Here the CDR3 reads CASIPGGDEQFF. The CDR3 region has the DNA TGTGCCAGCATCCCGGGGGGGGATGAGCAGTTCTTC.

The chain has TRBV15 and TRBJ1-6, with unresolved D. The V end was cut by 5 bases, the J end by 0 bases, with 11 bases between. This CDR3 is 16 amino acids long. Germline CDR1 LNHNV, CDR2 YYDKDF (reference sequence). CDR3 nucleotides: TGTGCCACCAGCGAAGCCGGGAGCTCCTATAATTCACCCCTCCACTTT. Protein: CATSEAGSSYNSPLHF.

The gene calls are TRBV5-1 and TRBJ2-5, with 9 bases lining up with TRBD1. J was trimmed by 5 bases and V by 4 bases; bases with no gene match: 9. This CDR3 region has 15 residues. Germline V CDR1 and CDR2: SGHRS, YFSETQ. The CDR3 sequence: CASSVQGAHEETQYF. Here the CDR3 DNA reads TGCGCCAGCAGCGTACAGGGGGCGCATGAGGAGACCCAGTACTTC.

This clone was counted once. The chain carries TRBV7-9 and TRBJ1-1, with TRBD1 as a possible D gene (5 bases). From germline, CDR1 is SEHNR and CDR2 FQNEAQ (reference sequence). Trimming removed 3 bases from V and 5 bases from J, with 10 bases in between. CDR3 length equals 13 residues. CDR3: CASSFGGRTEAFF. Written as DNA, the CDR3 is TGTGCCAGCAGCTTCGGGGGGAGGACTGAAGCTTTCTTT.

The sample holds a few counts of this clone. V is TRBV5-4 and J is TRBJ2-1, with D possibly TRBD2 on 8 matching bases. The CDR3 runs to 16 residues. V gave up 5 bases and J gave up 7 bases, with 22 bases separating them. Germline V CDR1 and CDR2: SGHNT, YYREEE (reference sequence). CDR3 loop: CASSPGGGTSRNEQFF. CDR3 sequence (DNA): TGTGCCAGCAGTCCAGGGGGGGGGACTAGTCGTAATGAGCAGTTCTTC.

The chain combines TRBV6-5 with TRBJ2-7; D gene uncertain. The CDR3 sequence is 15 residues long. Per the germline V gene, CDR1 is MNHEY and CDR2 is SVGAGI. V lost 2 bases, J lost 2 bases, and 13 bases lay in between. This CDR3 reads CASSYTTLGPYEQYF. For the CDR3, the DNA is TGTGCCAGCAGTTACACCACCCTAGGCCCCTACGAGCAGTACTTC.

V usage is TRBV6-1 and J usage is TRBJ1-5; TRBD1 matches at 7 bases. V shed 6 bases, J shed 5 bases, and the junction held 7 bases outside the gene matches. The CDR3 contains 14 residues. Germline V CDR1 and CDR2: MNHNS, SASEGT. DNA for the CDR3: TGTGCCAGCAGGGAGACAGGGCCCCATCAGCCCCAGCATTTT. Encoded protein: CASRETGPHQPQHF.